Presented here are 19 T cell receptor beta chains from one specimen sequenced in a study of control samples from healthy donors and cancer patients. The method was immunoSEQ multiplex PCR; TCRdb's version includes in-frame clones alone and lacks a portion of them. The table has about 98,000 clones, around 80% seen once. Material for sequencing was blood. The receptors here all came from a woman younger than 45 in good health.

DNA for the CDR3: TGTGCCAGCTCACCACGTGACAGCTACACCTTC. Amino acid sequence: CASSPRDSYTF. J is TRBJ1-2 and V is TRBV18, with D unclear. The germline V gene has CDR1 KGHSH and CDR2 LQKENI. The V end was cut by 1 base, the J end by 9 bases, with 6 bases between. The CDR3 runs to 11 residues.

The chain couples TRBV15 to TRBJ1-5; 8 bases line up with TRBD1. The V segment lost 2 bases and the J segment 1 base; nucleotides outside the gene matches: 7. The CDR3 totals 17 residues. Germline CDR1 and CDR2: LNHNV and YYDKDF (reference sequence). This chain's CDR3 is CATSRRAGGLSNQPQHF. The CDR3 nucleotides are TGTGCCACCAGCAGACGTGCAGGGGGCTTGAGCAATCAGCCCCAGCATTTT.

The sample holds one count of this clone. This rearrangement joins TRBV5-1 to TRBJ1-2, with 9 bases aligning to TRBD1. Germline values: CDR1 SGHRS, CDR2 YFSETQ. This CDR3 is built from 14 residues. V was clipped by 4 bases and J by 6 bases; unmatched bases: 7. This CDR3 is CASSADRGPNGYTF. Here the CDR3 DNA reads TGCGCCAGCAGCGCGGACAGGGGTCCTAATGGCTACACCTTC.

This sequence joins TRBV30 and TRBJ1-1; TRBD1 matches at 7 bases. With V trimmed by 0 bases and J by 5 bases, 6 bases remained unmatched. The germline gives CDR1 GTSNPN, CDR2 SVGIG (reference sequence). The CDR3 loop spans 14 amino acids. The CDR3 here is CAWSVRGHGTEAFF. In nucleotides, the CDR3 is TGTGCCTGGAGTGTAAGGGGGCACGGGACTGAAGCTTTCTTT.

The chain combines TRBV19 with TRBJ2-1; a possible D gene is TRBD1 (6 bases). The CDR3 runs to 15 residues. Trimming took 3 bases from V and 6 from J, leaving 15 bases between them. Germline CDR1 reads LNHDA; CDR2 reads SQIVND (reference sequence). As DNA, the CDR3 is TGTGCCAGTAGTATTCGGCAGGGGCTTAGCAATGAGCAGTTCTTC. Translating it yields CASSIRQGLSNEQFF. The full variable domain, its missing parts supplied by reference TRBV19 and TRBJ2-1, is DGGITQSPKYLFRKEGQNVTLSCEQNLNHDAMYWYRQDPGQGLRLIYYSQIVNDFQKGDIAEGYSVSREKKESFPLTVTSAQKNPTAFYLCASSIRQGLSNEQFFGPGTRLTVL.

This clone has only a few counts. The chain is built from TRBV4-2 and TRBJ2-7; either TRBD1 or TRBD2 may supply D (5 bases each). In germline, CDR1 is LGHNA, CDR2 YNFKEQ. V was clipped by 1 base and J by 3 bases, with 10 bases between them. This CDR3 is 14 amino acids long. CDR3 nucleotide sequence: TGTGCCAGCAGCCAAGGCCGGGACGGCTACGAGCAGTACTTC. This sequence encodes CASSQGRDGYEQYF.

V gene TRBV5-1 combines with J gene TRBJ1-6; a possible D gene is TRBD1 (6 bases). Trimming left V 6 bases short and J 6 bases short, with 16 bases between. The CDR3 is 15 amino acids. Germline-derived CDR1 and CDR2 are SGHRS and YFSETQ. The CDR3 reads CASKTTDSSNSPLHF. The CDR3 DNA follows: TGCGCCAGCAAGACCACGGACAGTTCTAATTCACCCCTCCACTTT.

Remarks on this clone: This CDR3 is also generated by other DNA sequences in the sample. Here the CDR3 reads CSVGQGDQPQHF. CDR3 sequence (DNA): TGCAGCGTCGGACAGGGGGATCAGCCCCAGCATTTT. The V call is TRBV29-1, the J call TRBJ1-5; TRBD1 matches at 10 bases. The CDR3 loop spans 12 amino acids. Per germline, CDR1 SQVTM and CDR2 ANQGSEA. After removal of 6 bases from V and 5 bases from J, the junction contained 1 base not matched to a gene.

The CDR3 nucleotides are TGTGCCAGCGGGGGCTTGGGCCCCAATAACTATGGCTACACCTTC. Translation gives CASGGLGPNNYGYTF. The chain has TRBV27 and TRBJ1-2; D may be TRBD1 (6 bases). The CDR3 has 15 amino acids. Trimming took off 8 bases at V and 1 base at J, with 17 bases between the two ends. CDR1 MNHEY and CDR2 SMNVEV come from the germline V gene (reference sequence).

This rearrangement joins TRBV3-1 (or the pseudogene TRBV3-2) to TRBJ2-7; D uncertain. Germline V gives CDR1 LGHDT, CDR2 YNNKEL (reference sequence). CDR3 length: 17 amino acids. Trimming removed 0 bases at V and 0 bases at J, with 15 bases between. CDR3 sequence (DNA): TGTGCCAGCAGCCAAGATCGTCCGGACGAAAGCTCCTACGAGCAGTACTTC. It encodes CASSQDRPDESSYEQYF.

The gene calls are TRBV7-2 and TRBJ2-5; D is ambiguous. There are 14 residues in the CDR3. Germline values: CDR1 SGHTA, CDR2 FQGNSA. The V end lost 5 bases, the J end lost 5 bases, and 15 bases lay between the germline ends. The CDR3 bases are TGTGCCAGCAGCCCTGGGCCCATCGTGGAGACCCAGTACTTC. It yields the protein CASSPGPIVETQYF.

The J gene is TRBJ1-5, the V gene TRBV2; 8 positions match TRBD1. The CDR3 runs 11 residues. Germline lookup yields CDR1 SNHLY and CDR2 FYNNEI. Trimming removed 6 bases from V and 13 bases from J; junction bases left unmatched: 5. Written as DNA, the CDR3 is TGTGCCAGCAGCGCGGACAGGGTGCAGCATTTT. Its translation: CASSADRVQHF.

The V call is TRBV5-5, the J call TRBJ1-4; D ambiguous. The length of the CDR3 is 15 residues. CDR1 SGHKS and CDR2 YYEKEE come from the germline V gene (reference sequence). V was shortened by 5 bases and J by 0 bases, with 11 bases between the two germline ends. CDR3 loop: CASRRTGATNEKLFF. In nucleotides, the CDR3 is TGTGCCAGCAGACGGACTGGGGCAACTAATGAAAAACTGTTTTTT.

CDR3 in amino acids: CASSLAPDSYEQYF. CDR3 DNA sequence: TGTGCCAGCAGCTTAGCCCCCGACTCCTACGAGCAGTACTTC. V usage is TRBV7-6 and J usage is TRBJ2-7; D not certain. CDR3 length equals 14 residues. The V gene's germline CDR1 is SGHVS and CDR2 FNYEAQ. V gave up 0 bases and J gave up 0 bases, with 6 bases separating them.

This clone was seen more than once but under ten times. The chain recombines TRBV19 with TRBJ1-1; D ambiguous. Germline V gene sequence: CDR1 LNHDA, CDR2 SQIVND (reference sequence). V shed 4 bases and J shed 0 bases, with 24 bases lying between them. The CDR3 is 19 amino acids. The CDR3 sequence is CASSNFGSWQSVLNTEAFF. DNA of the CDR3: TGTGCCAGTAGTAATTTCGGGTCCTGGCAGAGTGTGTTGAACACTGAAGCTTTCTTT.

The CDR3 here is CASTRGGSYEQYF. The CDR3 DNA follows: TGTGCCAGCACCCGAGGGGGTAGTTACGAGCAGTACTTC. This chain uses TRBV3-1 (or the pseudogene TRBV3-2) with TRBJ2-7, with TRBD1 as a possible D gene (6 bases). The V end was cut by 7 bases, the J end by 4 bases, with 14 bases between. The CDR3 has 13 amino acids. Per the germline V gene, CDR1 is LGHDT and CDR2 is YNNKEL (reference sequence).

The V call is TRBV7-6, the J call TRBJ2-7, with a tentative D call TRBD2 (5 bases). Looked up from germline, CDR1 is SGHVS and CDR2 is FNYEAQ. The V gene lost 5 bases and the J gene lost 4 bases, with 15 bases spanning the gap. The CDR3 totals 14 residues. CDR3 residues: CASSPGRVGYEQYF. For the CDR3, the DNA is TGTGCCAGCAGCCCGGGAAGGGTCGGTTACGAGCAGTACTTC.

The V and J genes are TRBV6-5 and TRBJ1-2, with D possibly being TRBD1 (5 bases). This CDR3 has 13 residues. Looked up from germline, CDR1 is MNHEY and CDR2 is SVGAGI. V was trimmed by 6 bases and J by 7 bases, leaving 15 bases between them. CDR3 in amino acids: CASRKTREGGYTF. The CDR3 DNA is TGTGCCAGCAGGAAAACCAGGGAGGGTGGCTACACCTTC.

To note about this clone: Other DNA sequences of this sample code for an identical CDR3. CDR3 in DNA: TGTGCCAGCTCACCTGAGGGTAGATACGAGCAGTACTTC. Its protein product is CASSPEGRYEQYF. The chain carries TRBV18 and TRBJ2-7; tentatively, D is TRBD2 (5 bases). Trimming cost V 3 bases and J 4 bases, with 10 bases left between them. CDR1 and CDR2 (germline): KGHSH, LQKENI. There are 13 residues in the CDR3.